This TCR beta chain stems from a study of T cell responses to AZD1222 COVID-19 vaccine. Pooling of second doses given at about 4 or about 12 weeks was done. As for this clone: The antigen remains unidentified.

Measured with immunoSEQ multiplex PCR; TCRdb has only the in-frame clones, and not every one. The sample gives approximately 140,000 clones, 92% of which show up once; 3% to 4% is in the top ten. Broader study findings: Clonal diversity was possibly underestimated; the donors were predominantly white British and more often female. When two AZD1222 doses had been given, Spike-specific TCR breadth and depth rose.

The sequence came from an adult who received the AZD1222 COVID-19 vaccine. The source was peripheral blood, collected 28 days after the second AZD1222 dose.

CDR3 residues: CASSSVISGANVLTF. The DNA for the CDR3 is TGTGCCAGCAGCTCAGTGATCTCTGGGGCCAACGTCCTGACTTTC. This sequence joins TRBV3-1 (or the pseudogene TRBV3-2) and TRBJ2-6; no definite D call. V was cut by 5 bases and J by 0 bases, with 8 bases left in between. The CDR3 is 15 residues long. CDR1 and CDR2 (germline): LGHDT, YNNKEL (reference sequence).